These 26 T cell receptor beta chains were sequenced from one sample in a study of T-cell memory formation after mild COVID-19. TCRdb itself ran the 5' RACE reads through MiXCR, one entry per CDR3 protein. The data contain around 250,000 distinct CDR3 sequences, around 15% of them singletons. The sequencing input was PBMCs or a T cell subset sorted from them (not recorded which). The receptors stem from a man aged 18 to 35 who had mild COVID-19 (a few samples of this study predate the infection). Cell type and time point are not known.

This clonotype occurred a few times. The chain employs TRBV12-3 or TRBV12-4 and TRBJ2-1; 7 bases match TRBD1. After removal of 6 bases from V and 2 bases from J, the junction contained 7 bases not matched to a gene. This CDR3 contains 15 residues. The CDR3 DNA reads TGTGCCAGCAGAGACGGACAGGTACCCTACAATGAGCAGTTCTTC. Protein: CASRDGQVPYNEQFF.

This clonotype was observed many times. V usage is TRBV4-3 and J usage is TRBJ2-6; D gene uncertain. Germline CDR1 is LGHNA and CDR2 is YSLEER. This CDR3 comprises 15 residues. V shed 1 base and J shed 0 bases, with 4 bases lying between them. The CDR3 DNA sequence: TGCGCCAGCAGCCAAGCGGGCTCTGGGGCCAACGTCCTGACTTTC. It yields the protein CASSQAGSGANVLTF.

This rearrangement joins TRBV5-1 to TRBJ1-4; D is perhaps TRBD1 (6 bases). Looked up from germline, CDR1 is SGHRS and CDR2 is YFSETQ. The germline V and J ends were trimmed by 4 bases and 6 bases, with 13 bases remaining between them. CDR3 size: 14 residues. CDR3: CASSPLGGYEKLFF. The CDR3 region has the DNA TGCGCCAGCAGCCCATTGGGGGGCTATGAAAAACTGTTTTTT.

This clonotype occurred many times. The V and J genes are TRBV5-1 and TRBJ2-7; D is uncertain. The CDR3 consists of 15 residues. V was pared by 1 base and J by 0 bases, with 11 bases between. The germline gives CDR1 SGHRS, CDR2 YFSETQ. The CDR3 DNA follows: TGCGCCAGCAGCTTGCTCGGCGGAAGCTCCTACGAGCAGTACGTC. As protein: CASSLLGGSSYEQYV.

The V and J genes are TRBV28 and TRBJ2-1; D is perhaps TRBD1 (6 bases). The germline CDR1 and CDR2 sequences are MDHEN and SYDVKM. V lost 7 bases and J 4 bases, leaving 20 bases between the germline ends. This CDR3 region has 16 residues. Here the CDR3 reads CASTSKVGTRYNEQFF. The CDR3 DNA follows: TGTGCCAGCACCTCGAAGGTGGGGACAAGATACAATGAGCAGTTCTTC.

This clonotype was picked up many times. V usage is TRBV11-2 and J usage is TRBJ1-1; D is unclear. This CDR3 has 11 amino acids. Germline V gene data show CDR1 as SGHAT and CDR2 as FQNNGV. V shed 8 bases and J shed 8 bases, with 12 bases lying between them. The CDR3 nucleotides read TGTGCCAGCTCCTGGCCGGGAGAAGCTTTCTTT. Its translation: CASSWPGEAFF. The whole variable domain, filled in from reference TRBV11-2 and TRBJ1-1, reads EAGVAQSPRYKIIEKRQSVAFWCNPISGHATLYWYQQILGQGPKLLIQFQNNGVVDDSQLPKDRFSAERLKGVDSTLKIQPAKLEDSAVYLCASSWPGEAFFGQGTRLTVV.

This clonotype was counted ten times or more. The rearrangement links TRBV5-6 to TRBJ2-3; 8 bases fit TRBD1. CDR1 is SGHDT, CDR2 YYEEEE, per germline. With V trimmed by 4 bases and J by 4 bases, 8 bases remained unmatched. The CDR3 contains 15 residues. The CDR3 DNA is TGTGCCAGCAGCAGGACAGGGACAGTTCCAGATACGCAGTATTTT. Its translation: CASSRTGTVPDTQYF. The entire variable domain, with the rest obtained from reference TRBV5-6 and TRBJ2-3, is as follows: DAGVTQSPTHLIKTRGQQVTLRCSPKSGHDTVSWYQQALGQGPQFIFQYYEEEERQRGNFPDRFSGHQFPNYSSELNVNALLLGDSALYLCASSRTGTVPDTQYFGPGTRLTVL.

In its sample, this clonotype was seen many times. The CDR3 DNA reads TGCGCCAGCAGCTTGGGCATCCCTCGGCCCCTCCACTTT. This sequence encodes CASSLGIPRPLHF. The gene calls are TRBV5-1 and TRBJ1-6; D is unresolved. Trimming stripped 0 bases from V and 13 bases from J, with 11 bases between. The germline CDR1 and CDR2 sequences are SGHRS and YFSETQ. This CDR3 has 13 residues. Together with reference TRBV5-1 and TRBJ1-6, the CDR3 gives the full variable domain: KAGVTQTPRYLIKTRGQQVTLSCSPISGHRSVSWYQQTPGQGLQFLFEYFSETQRNKGNFPGRFSGRQFSNSRSEMNVSTLELGDSALYLCASSLGIPRPLHFGNGTRLTVT.

The chain has TRBV7-6 and TRBJ1-2, with a possible D match to TRBD1 (6 bases). Germline V lookup: CDR1 SGHVS, CDR2 FNYEAQ. The CDR3 runs 14 residues. Between the trimmed V and J ends, which lost 5 bases and 4 bases, there was a span of 14 bases. CDR3 amino acids: CASSLTKGGYGYTF. The CDR3, as DNA: TGTGCCAGCAGCCTCACGAAGGGGGGCTATGGCTACACCTTC.

This clonotype was observed a few times. The J gene is TRBJ2-7, the V gene TRBV7-9; 8 bases fit TRBD2. The V segment lost 5 bases and the J segment 7 bases; nucleotides outside the gene matches: 10. Germline CDR1 SEHNR, CDR2 FQNEAQ (reference sequence). This CDR3 comprises 14 residues. Here the CDR3 reads CASSPRGGPSEQYV. CDR3 DNA: TGTGCCAGCAGCCCTCGCGGGGGGCCGTCAGAGCAGTACGTC.

Only one count was recorded for this clonotype. This CDR3 is CAASPFTDTQYF. The CDR3 DNA follows: TGTGCCGCGTCTCCCTTCACAGATACGCAGTATTTT. The chain uses TRBV10-3 and TRBJ2-3; D unresolved. Germline V gene data show CDR1 as ENHRY and CDR2 as SYGVKD. The V end lost 11 bases, the J end lost 2 bases, and 11 bases lay between the germline ends. The CDR3 consists of 12 residues.

This rearrangement joins TRBV4-1 to TRBJ2-1; D is undetermined. With 4 bases removed from V and 3 bases from J, the gap between germline ends came to 16 bases. Germline V gene sequence: CDR1 MGHRA, CDR2 YSYEKL. This CDR3 contains 16 residues. The CDR3 sequence is CASSPRVGPNYNEQFF. The CDR3 DNA follows: TGCGCCAGCAGCCCTCGTGTGGGTCCGAACTACAATGAGCAGTTCTTC.

CDR3 sequence reads: CASSKGGADTQYF. DNA of the CDR3: TGTGCCAGCTCCAAGGGGGGGGCAGATACGCAGTATTTT. This chain uses TRBV9 with TRBJ2-3, with a weak D call TRBD2 (7 bases). The CDR3 is 13 residues long. V was shortened by 7 bases and J by 4 bases, with 13 bases between the two germline ends. Germline CDR1 SGDLS, CDR2 YYNGEE.

J is TRBJ2-7 and V is TRBV9, with TRBD1 matching over 10 bases. The CDR3 length is 14 residues. The V segment lost 4 bases and the J segment 3 bases; nucleotides outside the gene matches: 4. CDR1 is SGDLS, CDR2 YYNGEE, per germline. Here the CDR3 DNA reads TGTGCCAGCAGCACCGGGACAGGGGTCTACGAGCAGTACTTC. Protein product: CASSTGTGVYEQYF.

This clonotype has a handful of counts. This chain uses TRBV13 with TRBJ2-1; 8 bases are a match to TRBD1. The junction had 10 bases not matched to a gene; V was cut back by 5 bases and J by 4 bases. The CDR3 totals 16 residues. The germline V gene has CDR1 PRHDT and CDR2 FYEKMQ (reference sequence). CDR3 sequence (DNA): TGTGCCAGCAGCCTCCCCGGGACAGGAGTATACAATGAGCAGTTCTTC. Translation: CASSLPGTGVYNEQFF.

The chain combines TRBV6-5 with TRBJ2-7; 9 positions agree with TRBD1. Germline V lookup: CDR1 MNHEY, CDR2 SVGAGI. The CDR3 is made up of 15 amino acids. The V segment lost 4 bases and the J segment 5 bases; nucleotides outside the gene matches: 9. CDR3 coding DNA: TGTGCCAGCAGTTTAACCGGGACAGGGAGCGACGAGCAGTACGTC. Residues: CASSLTGTGSDEQYV.

The V and J genes are TRBV5-1 and TRBJ2-3; TRBD2 aligns across 12 bases. The V gene end was trimmed by 4 bases and the J gene end by 10 bases; junction bases not matched to a gene: 22. The CDR3 loop spans 19 amino acids. Germline CDR1 and CDR2: SGHRS and YFSETQ. The CDR3 loop is CASSPASGGGSQIRWPQYF. In DNA, the CDR3 is TGCGCCAGCAGCCCTGCTAGCGGGGGGGGCTCACAGATACGCTGGCCGCAGTATTTT.

This clonotype was observed a few times. J is TRBJ2-3 and V is TRBV28; 11 bases are shared with TRBD2. J was trimmed by 2 bases and V by 3 bases; bases with no gene match: 13. This CDR3 comprises 19 residues. CDR1 and CDR2 (germline): MDHEN, SYDVKM. The CDR3 coding sequence is TGTGCCAGCAGTTTGCTGATGGAGGCTAGCGGGGGGTCCACAGATACGCAGTATTTT. It yields the protein CASSLLMEASGGSTDTQYF.

V gene TRBV20-1 combines with J gene TRBJ1-1, with a weak D call TRBD1 (5 bases). There are 16 residues in the CDR3. The germline V gene encodes CDR1 DFQATT and CDR2 SNEGSKA (reference sequence). Trimming left V 5 bases short and J 1 base short, with 20 bases between. DNA of the CDR3: TGCAGTGCTGAAGACCCGAGGGGCGTGGGGAACACTGAAGCTTTCTTT. It is translated as CSAEDPRGVGNTEAFF.

The chain carries TRBV28 and TRBJ1-5; maybe TRBD1 (6 bases). CDR1 is MDHEN and CDR2 is SYDVKM in the germline V gene. Between the trimmed V and J ends, which lost 8 bases and 0 bases, there was a span of 23 bases. The CDR3 extends over 18 amino acids. The CDR3 loop is CASWQHPRDIYSNQPQHF. In DNA form, the CDR3 reads TGTGCCAGCTGGCAGCACCCCAGGGACATCTATAGCAATCAGCCCCAGCATTTT.

J is TRBJ2-7 and V is TRBV27; D may be TRBD2 (6 bases). Germline-derived CDR1 and CDR2 are MNHEY and SMNVEV (reference sequence). This CDR3 has 13 residues. Between the trimmed V and J ends, which lost 5 bases and 2 bases, there was a span of 10 bases. CDR3 nucleotide sequence: TGTGCCAGCAGTCTGGGACTTGCCTACGAGCAGTACTTC. As protein: CASSLGLAYEQYF.

Only a few counts were recorded for this clonotype. The final CDR3 position lacks the conserved phenylalanine or tryptophan, pointing to a likely read error. It is unclear where the CDR3 begins or ends on the DNA, so no DNA is shown, and the CDR3 is as TCRdb lists it. The chain joins TRBV30 to TRBJ2-1; no check of the table's D call, TRBD2, against the DNA was made. Counting both end residues, the CDR3 totals 15 amino acids. The V gene's germline CDR1 is GTSNPN and CDR2 SVGIG (reference sequence). The CDR3 region is CAWSVQRGGLAPVSI.

J is TRBJ2-7 and V is TRBV18; TRBD1 matches at 7 bases. This CDR3 comprises 14 residues. The V gene's germline CDR1 is KGHSH and CDR2 LQKENI. V lost 3 bases and J lost 4; bases outside the gene matches: 6. This chain's CDR3 is CASSPPGQKYEQYF. CDR3 DNA sequence: TGTGCCAGCTCACCTCCGGGACAGAAATACGAGCAGTACTTC.

In this sample, this clonotype turned up many times. The chain has TRBV7-2 and TRBJ2-6; possible D gene TRBD1, 5 bases. V lost 6 bases to trimming and J lost 1 base, with 10 bases between them. From germline, CDR1 is SGHTA and CDR2 FQGNSA. The CDR3 length is 15 residues. CDR3 nucleotides: TGTGCCAGCAGTACCTCAGGGTCTGGGGCCAACGTCCTGACTTTC. It codes for CASSTSGSGANVLTF.

The rearrangement joins TRBV5-1 to TRBJ2-7; 8 nucleotides line up with TRBD2. Germline CDR1 SGHRS, CDR2 YFSETQ. V trimming: 4 bases; J trimming: 1 base; junction bases outside the gene matches: 7. This CDR3 region has 15 residues. The DNA for the CDR3 is TGCGCCAGCAGCCTAGGGACTAGTGGGTCCTACGAGCAGTACGTC. This encodes CASSLGTSGSYEQYV.

This clonotype was observed many times. The chain is built from TRBV14 and TRBJ1-4, with D maybe TRBD1 (5 bases). The germline CDR1 and CDR2 sequences are SGHDN and FVKESK. The CDR3 length is 14 residues. The ends were cut back, 2 bases at V and 4 bases at J, with 8 bases in the middle. The CDR3 DNA reads as TGTGCCAGCAGCCAACAGGGACTTAATGAAAAACTGTTTTTT. It is translated as CASSQQGLNEKLFF.